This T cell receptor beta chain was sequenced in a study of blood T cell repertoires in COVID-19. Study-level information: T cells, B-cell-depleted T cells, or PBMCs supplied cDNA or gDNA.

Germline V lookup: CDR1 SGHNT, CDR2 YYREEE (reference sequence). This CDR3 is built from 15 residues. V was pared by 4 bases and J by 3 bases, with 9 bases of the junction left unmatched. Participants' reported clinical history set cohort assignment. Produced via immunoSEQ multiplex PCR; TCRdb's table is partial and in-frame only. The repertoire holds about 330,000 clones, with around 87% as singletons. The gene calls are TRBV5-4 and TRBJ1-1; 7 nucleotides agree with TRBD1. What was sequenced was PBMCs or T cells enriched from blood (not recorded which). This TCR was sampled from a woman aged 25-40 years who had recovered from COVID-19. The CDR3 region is CASSLGTGVDTEAFF. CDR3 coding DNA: TGTGCCAGCAGCCTCGGAACAGGGGTAGACACTGAAGCTTTCTTT.